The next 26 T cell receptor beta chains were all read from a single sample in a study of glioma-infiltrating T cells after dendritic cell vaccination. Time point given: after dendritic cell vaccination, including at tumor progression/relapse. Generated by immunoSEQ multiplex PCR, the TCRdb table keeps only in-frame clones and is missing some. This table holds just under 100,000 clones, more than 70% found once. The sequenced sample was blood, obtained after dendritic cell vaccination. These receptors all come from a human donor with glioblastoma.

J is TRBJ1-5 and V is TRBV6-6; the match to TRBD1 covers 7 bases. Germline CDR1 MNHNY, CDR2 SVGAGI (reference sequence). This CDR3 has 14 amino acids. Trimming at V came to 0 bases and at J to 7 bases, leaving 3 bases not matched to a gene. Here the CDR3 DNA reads TGTGCCAGCAGTTACTCAAACAGGGGACAGCCCCAGCATTTT. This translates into CASSYSNRGQPQHF.

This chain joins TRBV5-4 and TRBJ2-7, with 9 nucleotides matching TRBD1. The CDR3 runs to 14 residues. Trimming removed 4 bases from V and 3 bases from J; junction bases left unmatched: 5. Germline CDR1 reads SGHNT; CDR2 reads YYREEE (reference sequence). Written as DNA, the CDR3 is TGTGCCAGCAGCACGGACAGGGGAATCTACGAGCAGTACTTC. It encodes CASSTDRGIYEQYF.

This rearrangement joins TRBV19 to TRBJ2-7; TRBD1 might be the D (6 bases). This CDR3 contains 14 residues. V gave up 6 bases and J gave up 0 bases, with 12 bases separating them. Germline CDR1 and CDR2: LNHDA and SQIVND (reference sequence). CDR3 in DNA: TGTGCCAGTAGGAGGGACACCTACTCCTACGAGCAGTACTTC. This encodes CASRRDTYSYEQYF.

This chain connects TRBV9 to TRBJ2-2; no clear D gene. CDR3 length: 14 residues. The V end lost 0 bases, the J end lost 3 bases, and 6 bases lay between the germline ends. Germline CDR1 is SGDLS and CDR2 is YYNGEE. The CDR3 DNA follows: TGTGCCAGCAGCGTAGCTACGGACACCGGGGAGCTGTTTTTT. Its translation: CASSVATDTGELFF.

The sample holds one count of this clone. The CDR3 DNA reads as TGTGCCAGCAGCTTATATTGGACAGGGCGCCCTCAGCCCCAGCATTTT. Translation: CASSLYWTGRPQPQHF. V and J are TRBV7-2 and TRBJ1-5; TRBD1 agrees at 8 bases. V shed 2 bases, J shed 6 bases, and the junction held 9 bases outside the gene matches. This CDR3 contains 16 residues. Germline lookup yields CDR1 SGHTA and CDR2 FQGNSA.

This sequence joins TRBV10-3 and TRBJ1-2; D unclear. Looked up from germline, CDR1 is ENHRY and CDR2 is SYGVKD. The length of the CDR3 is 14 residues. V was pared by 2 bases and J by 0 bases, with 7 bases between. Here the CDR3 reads CAISERASNYGYTF. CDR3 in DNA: TGTGCCATCAGTGAGAGAGCTTCTAACTATGGCTACACCTTC.

CDR3 DNA: TGTGCCAGCAGCCAATGGGTAGCTAGCGGGGGGAATGCAGATACGCAGTATTTT. Translation: CASSQWVASGGNADTQYF. The chain recombines TRBV11-3 with TRBJ2-3; 11 bases match TRBD2. CDR1 SGHNT and CDR2 YENEEA come from the germline V gene. The CDR3 is made up of 18 amino acids. V shed 5 bases, J shed 4 bases, and the junction held 14 bases outside the gene matches.

The CDR3 reads CASSFNRGAEAFF. The CDR3 DNA is TGTGCCAGCAGCTTCAACAGGGGGGCTGAAGCTTTCTTT. V gene TRBV7-3 combines with J gene TRBJ1-1, with TRBD1 matching over 8 bases. Germline V CDR1 and CDR2: SGHTA, FQGTGA. V was clipped by 3 bases and J by 6 bases; unmatched bases: 3. The CDR3 runs to 13 residues.

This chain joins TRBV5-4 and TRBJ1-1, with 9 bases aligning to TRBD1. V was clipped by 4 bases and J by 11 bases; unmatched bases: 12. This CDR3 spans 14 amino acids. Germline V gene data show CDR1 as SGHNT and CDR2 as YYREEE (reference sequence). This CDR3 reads CASSVTGTGTRAFF. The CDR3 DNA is TGTGCCAGCAGCGTCACCGGGACAGGGACGCGGGCTTTCTTT.

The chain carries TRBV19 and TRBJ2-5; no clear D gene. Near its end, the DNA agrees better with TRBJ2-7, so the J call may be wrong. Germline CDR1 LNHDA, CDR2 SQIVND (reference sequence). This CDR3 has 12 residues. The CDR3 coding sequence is TGTGCCAGTAGTATCAACGACTACGAGCAGTACTTC. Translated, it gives CASSINDYEQYF.

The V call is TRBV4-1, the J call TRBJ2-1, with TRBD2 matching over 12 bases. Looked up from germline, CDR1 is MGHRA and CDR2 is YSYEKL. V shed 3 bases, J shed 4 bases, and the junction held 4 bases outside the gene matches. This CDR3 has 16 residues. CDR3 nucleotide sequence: TGCGCCAGCAGCCAGGCACTAGCGGGAGGTTACAATGAGCAGTTCTTC. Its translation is CASSQALAGGYNEQFF.

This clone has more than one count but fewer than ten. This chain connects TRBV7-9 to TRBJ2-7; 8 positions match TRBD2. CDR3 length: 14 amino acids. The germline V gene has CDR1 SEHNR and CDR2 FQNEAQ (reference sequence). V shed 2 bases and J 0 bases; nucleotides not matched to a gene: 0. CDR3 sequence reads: CASSLSGGSYEQYF. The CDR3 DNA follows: TGTGCCAGCAGCTTAAGCGGGGGCTCCTACGAGCAGTACTTC.

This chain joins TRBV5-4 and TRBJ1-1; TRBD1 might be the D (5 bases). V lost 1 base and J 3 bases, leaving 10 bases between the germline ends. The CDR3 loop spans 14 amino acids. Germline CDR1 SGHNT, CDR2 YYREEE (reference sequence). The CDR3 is CASSLQGVDTEAFF. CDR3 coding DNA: TGTGCCAGCAGCTTGCAGGGCGTCGACACTGAAGCTTTCTTT. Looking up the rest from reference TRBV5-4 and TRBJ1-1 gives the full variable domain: ETGVTQSPTHLIKTRGQQVTLRCSSQSGHNTVSWYQQALGQGPQFIFQYYREEENGRGNFPPRFSGLQFPNYSSELNVNALELDDSALYLCASSLQGVDTEAFFGQGTRLTVV.

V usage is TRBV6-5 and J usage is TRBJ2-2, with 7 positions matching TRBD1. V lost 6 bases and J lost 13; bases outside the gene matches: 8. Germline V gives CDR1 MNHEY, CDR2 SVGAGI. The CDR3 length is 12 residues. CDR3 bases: TGTGCCAGCAGAAACGACAGGGACGTGCTGTTTTTT. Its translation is CASRNDRDVLFF.

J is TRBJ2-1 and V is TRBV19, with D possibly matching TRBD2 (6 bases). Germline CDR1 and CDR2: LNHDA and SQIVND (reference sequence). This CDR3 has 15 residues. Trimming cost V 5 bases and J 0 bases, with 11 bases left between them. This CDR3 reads CASSWGEGSYNEQFF. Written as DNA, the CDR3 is TGTGCCAGTAGTTGGGGGGAAGGCTCCTACAATGAGCAGTTCTTC.

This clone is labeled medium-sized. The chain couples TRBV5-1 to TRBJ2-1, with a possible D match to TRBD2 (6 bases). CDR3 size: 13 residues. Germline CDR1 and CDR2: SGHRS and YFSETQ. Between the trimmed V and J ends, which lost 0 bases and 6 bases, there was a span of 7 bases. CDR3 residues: CASSLGGINEQFF. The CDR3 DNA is TGCGCCAGCAGCTTGGGCGGGATCAATGAGCAGTTCTTC.

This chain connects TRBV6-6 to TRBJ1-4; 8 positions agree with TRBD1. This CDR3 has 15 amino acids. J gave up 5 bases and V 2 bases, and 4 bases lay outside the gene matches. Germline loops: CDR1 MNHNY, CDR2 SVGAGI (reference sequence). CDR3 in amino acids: CASSYQGAQNEKLFF. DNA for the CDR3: TGTGCCAGCAGTTACCAGGGGGCACAAAATGAAAAACTGTTTTTT.

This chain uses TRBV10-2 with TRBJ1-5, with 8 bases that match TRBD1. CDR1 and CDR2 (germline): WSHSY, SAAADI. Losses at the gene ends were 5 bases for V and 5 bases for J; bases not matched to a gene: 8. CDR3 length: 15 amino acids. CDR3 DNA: TGCGCCAGCAGTAACGGACAGGGAGCCGATCAGCCCCAGCATTTT. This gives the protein CASSNGQGADQPQHF.

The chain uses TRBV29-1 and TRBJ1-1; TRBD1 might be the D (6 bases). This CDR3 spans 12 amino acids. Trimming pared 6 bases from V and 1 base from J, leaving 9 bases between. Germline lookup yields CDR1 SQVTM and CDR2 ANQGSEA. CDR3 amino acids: CSVDRQNTEAFF. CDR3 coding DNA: TGCAGCGTGGACAGACAGAACACTGAAGCTTTCTTT.

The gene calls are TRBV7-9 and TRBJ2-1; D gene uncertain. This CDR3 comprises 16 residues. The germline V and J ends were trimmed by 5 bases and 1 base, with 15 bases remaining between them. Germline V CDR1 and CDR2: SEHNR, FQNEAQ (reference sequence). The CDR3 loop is CASSQFPGRSYNEQFF. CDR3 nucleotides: TGTGCCAGCAGCCAATTTCCAGGAAGATCCTACAATGAGCAGTTCTTC.

The CDR3 here is CASSEQGESGGYTF. CDR3 sequence (DNA): TGTGCCAGCAGTGAGCAGGGGGAGAGCGGTGGCTACACCTTC. V is TRBV6-1 and J is TRBJ1-2, with 7 bases fitting TRBD1. V lost 3 bases and J lost 7; bases outside the gene matches: 8. The V gene's germline CDR1 is MNHNS and CDR2 SASEGT. The CDR3 length is 14 residues.

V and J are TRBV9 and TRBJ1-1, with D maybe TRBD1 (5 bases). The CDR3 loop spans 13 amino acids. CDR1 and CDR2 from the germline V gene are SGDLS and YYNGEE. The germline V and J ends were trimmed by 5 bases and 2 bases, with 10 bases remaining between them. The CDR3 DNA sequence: TGTGCCAGCAGTTACGGACAAAACACTGAAGCTTTCTTT. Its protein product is CASSYGQNTEAFF.

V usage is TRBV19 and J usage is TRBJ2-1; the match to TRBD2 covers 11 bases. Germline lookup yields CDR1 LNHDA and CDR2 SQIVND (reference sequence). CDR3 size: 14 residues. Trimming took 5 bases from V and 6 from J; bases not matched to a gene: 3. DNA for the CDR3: TGTGCCAGTAGTCTCGGACTAGCGGGCAATGAGCAGTTCTTC. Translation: CASSLGLAGNEQFF.

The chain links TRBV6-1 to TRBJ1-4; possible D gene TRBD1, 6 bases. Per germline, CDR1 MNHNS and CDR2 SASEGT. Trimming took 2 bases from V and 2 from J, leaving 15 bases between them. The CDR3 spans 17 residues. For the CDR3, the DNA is TGTGCCAGCAGTGAAATTTTTAGGGGGTTTACTAATGAAAAACTGTTTTTT. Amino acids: CASSEIFRGFTNEKLFF.

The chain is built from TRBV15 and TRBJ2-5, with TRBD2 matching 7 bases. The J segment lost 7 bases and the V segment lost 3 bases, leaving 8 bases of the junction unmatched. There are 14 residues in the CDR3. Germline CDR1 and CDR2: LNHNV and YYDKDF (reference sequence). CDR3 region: CATSSHGTTRTQYF. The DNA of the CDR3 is TGTGCCACCAGCAGCCACGGGACTACGAGGACCCAGTACTTC.

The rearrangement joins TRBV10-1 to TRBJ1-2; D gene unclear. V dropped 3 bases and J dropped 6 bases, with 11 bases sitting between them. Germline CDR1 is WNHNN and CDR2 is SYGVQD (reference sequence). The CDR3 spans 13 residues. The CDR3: CASSETLTDGYTF. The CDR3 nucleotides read TGCGCCAGCAGTGAAACCCTAACAGATGGCTACACCTTC.